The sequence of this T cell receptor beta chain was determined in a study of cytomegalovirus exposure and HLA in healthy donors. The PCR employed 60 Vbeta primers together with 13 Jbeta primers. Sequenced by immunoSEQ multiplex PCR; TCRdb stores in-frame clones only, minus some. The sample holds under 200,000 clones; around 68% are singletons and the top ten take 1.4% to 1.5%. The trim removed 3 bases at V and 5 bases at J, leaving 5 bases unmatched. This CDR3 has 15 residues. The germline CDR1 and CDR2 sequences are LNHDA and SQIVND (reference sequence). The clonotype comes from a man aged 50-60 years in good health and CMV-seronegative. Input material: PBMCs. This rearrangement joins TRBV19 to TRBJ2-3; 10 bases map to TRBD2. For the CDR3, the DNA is TGTGCCAGTAGTATGGCTAGCGGGGGAGAAGATACGCAGTATTTT. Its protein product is CASSMASGGEDTQYF.